A selection of T cell receptor beta chains follows, all from one sample in a study of T-cell memory formation after mild COVID-19. TCRdb re-derived calls from the 5' RACE reads in MiXCR, one entry per CDR3 protein. This sample has about 410,000 distinct CDR3 sequences, with 20% to 25% found just once. Sequenced material: PBMCs or a T cell subset sorted from them (not recorded which). These receptors were obtained from an adult woman who had mild COVID-19 (a few samples of this study predate the infection). Cell type and time point are not known. The CDR3 runs from the conserved cysteine through the conserved F or W. D genes are given only for firm matches. The size of a clone is reported for some rows only, either as once, few or many, or as a class for expanded clones.

J gene: TRBJ2-3; D gene: TRBD2; V gene: TRBV9; clone size: few; CDR3 DNA: TGTGCCAGCAGCGACCTTAGCGGGGCTAGCACAGATACGCAGTATTTT; CDR3 protein: CASSDLSGASTDTQYF
J gene: TRBJ2-5; D gene: -; V gene: TRBV18; clone size: -; CDR3 DNA: TGTGCCAGCTCACACGACTGGGGGGAGACCCAGTACTTC; CDR3 protein: CASSHDWGETQYF
J gene: TRBJ2-7; D gene: TRBD1; V gene: TRBV2; clone size: -; CDR3 DNA: TGTGCCAGCAGCCCGGGACAGCCAACCTACGAGCAGTACTTC; CDR3 protein: CASSPGQPTYEQYF
J gene: TRBJ2-3; D gene: -; V gene: TRBV21-1; clone size: -; CDR3 DNA: TGTGCCAGCAGCAAAGATCGCGCCGGAGGGGGCACAGATACGCAGTATTTT; CDR3 protein: CASSKDRAGGGTDTQYF
J gene: TRBJ2-7; D gene: TRBD1; V gene: TRBV27; clone size: -; CDR3 DNA: TGTGCCAGCAGAACAGGGGGCGCATCCTACGAGCAGTACTTC; CDR3 protein: CASRTGGASYEQYF
J gene: TRBJ2-2; D gene: TRBD2; V gene: TRBV6-2/TRBV6-3; clone size: few; CDR3 DNA: TGTGCCAGCGCGGGGGGGCCGAACACCGGGGAGCTGTTTTTT; CDR3 protein: CASAGGPNTGELFF
J gene: TRBJ2-3; D gene: -; V gene: TRBV7-2; clone size: -; CDR3 DNA: TGTGCCAGCAGCTTAGCGCAGGGGGGGCGAGATACGCAGTATTTT; CDR3 protein: CASSLAQGGRDTQYF
J gene: TRBJ2-7; D gene: -; V gene: TRBV5-1; clone size: -; CDR3 DNA: TGCGCCAGCAGCTTGACTACGACGAAGGGCGAGCAGTACTTC; CDR3 protein: CASSLTTTKGEQYF
J gene: TRBJ2-1; D gene: -; V gene: TRBV2; clone size: -; CDR3 DNA: TGTGCCACACCCAGTCGAGGGGATGAGCAGTTCTTC; CDR3 protein: CATPSRGDEQFF
J gene: TRBJ1-1; D gene: -; V gene: TRBV9; clone size: -; CDR3 DNA: TGTGCCAGCAGTCCAGACCTTGGCGAAGGGCCCACTGAAGCTTTCTTT; CDR3 protein: CASSPDLGEGPTEAFF
J gene: TRBJ2-1; D gene: -; V gene: TRBV12-3/TRBV12-4; clone size: few; CDR3 DNA: TGTGCCAGCAGTTTAGGGCAGGGGTTCTACAATGAGCAGTTCTTC; CDR3 protein: CASSLGQGFYNEQFF
J gene: TRBJ2-7; D gene: TRBD2; V gene: TRBV12-3/TRBV12-4; clone size: -; CDR3 DNA: TGTGCCAGCAGTCTAGGGTTAGCGGGGCTCTCCTACGAGCAGTACTTC; CDR3 protein: CASSLGLAGLSYEQYF
J gene: TRBJ2-7; D gene: TRBD1; V gene: TRBV20-1; clone size: -; CDR3 DNA: TGCAGTGCTAGATCAGGGGGCCGCGAGCAGTACTTC; CDR3 protein: CSARSGGREQYF
J gene: TRBJ1-1; D gene: -; V gene: TRBV10-3; clone size: -; CDR3 DNA: TGTGCCATCAGTAGACTGGGACCTTCCGTGAACACTGAAGCTTTCTTT; CDR3 protein: CAISRLGPSVNTEAFF
J gene: TRBJ2-5; D gene: -; V gene: TRBV5-4; clone size: few; CDR3 DNA: TGTGCCAGCAGACGAGGGATCTCGGGGGAGACCCAGTACTTC; CDR3 protein: CASRRGISGETQYF
J gene: TRBJ2-5; D gene: -; V gene: TRBV7-9; clone size: -; CDR3 DNA: TGTGCCAGCAGCCGACCGACTAGTGGAGAGACCCAGTACTTC; CDR3 protein: CASSRPTSGETQYF
J gene: TRBJ2-5; D gene: -; V gene: TRBV7-4; clone size: few; CDR3 DNA: TGTGCCAGCAGCTACCGGACGGGGACGCCGCAAGAGACCCAGTACTTC; CDR3 protein: CASSYRTGTPQETQYF
J gene: TRBJ1-6; D gene: -; V gene: TRBV2; clone size: -; CDR3 DNA: TGTGCCAGCAGTGCGCTCGGAGCTAATTCACCCCTCCACTTT; CDR3 protein: CASSALGANSPLHF
J gene: TRBJ1-2; D gene: TRBD1; V gene: TRBV29-1; clone size: few; CDR3 DNA: TGCAGCGTGGACAGGGGATACTATGGCTACACCTTC; CDR3 protein: CSVDRGYYGYTF
J gene: TRBJ2-7; D gene: -; V gene: TRBV20-1; clone size: -; CDR3 DNA: TGCAGTGCCCACGTGGAAGGCTCCTACGAGCAGTACTTC; CDR3 protein: CSAHVEGSYEQYF
J gene: TRBJ2-7; D gene: TRBD1; V gene: TRBV12-3/TRBV12-4; clone size: few; CDR3 DNA: TGTGCCAGCAGAACAGGGGGCGATTACGAGCAGTACTTC; CDR3 protein: CASRTGGDYEQYF
J gene: TRBJ2-1; D gene: -; V gene: TRBV12-3/TRBV12-4; clone size: few; CDR3 DNA: TGTGCCAGCAGTCAGAGCCGGGACGTCTGGTCAATCGGTGAGCAGTTCTTC; CDR3 protein: CASSQSRDVWSIGEQFF
J gene: TRBJ1-5; D gene: -; V gene: TRBV12-3/TRBV12-4; clone size: -; CDR3 DNA: TGTGCCAGCAGCTCTCCGGACATGTCCCAGCATTTT; CDR3 protein: CASSSPDMSQHF
J gene: TRBJ1-5; D gene: -; V gene: TRBV7-9; clone size: -; CDR3 DNA: TGTGCCAGCAGCTTAGTTACCGATATTAGCAATCAGCCCCAGCATTTT; CDR3 protein: CASSLVTDISNQPQHF
J gene: TRBJ2-7; D gene: TRBD1; V gene: TRBV6-5; clone size: -; CDR3 DNA: TGTGCCAGCAGTTACTCGGGGACAGGGGAATTCGAGCAGTACTTC; CDR3 protein: CASSYSGTGEFEQYF
J gene: TRBJ2-1; D gene: -; V gene: TRBV5-6; clone size: few; CDR3 DNA: TGTGCCAGCAGCCCAACAAGTATTTGGTACAATGAGCAGTTCTTC; CDR3 protein: CASSPTSIWYNEQFF
J gene: TRBJ2-6; D gene: TRBD1; V gene: TRBV11-3; clone size: few; CDR3 DNA: TGTGCCAGCAGCCACCATGGGGACAGGGTAACGGCTGGGGCCAACGTCCTGACTTTC; CDR3 protein: CASSHHGDRVTAGANVLTF
J gene: TRBJ2-1; D gene: TRBD2; V gene: TRBV18; clone size: -; CDR3 DNA: TGTGCCAGCTCACCATATTATGCGGGAGTGGATCGAAATGAGCAGTTCTTC; CDR3 protein: CASSPYYAGVDRNEQFF
J gene: TRBJ2-5; D gene: -; V gene: TRBV6-2/TRBV6-3; clone size: few; CDR3 DNA: TGTGCCAGCAGTTTACCGGGACTCCAAGAGACCCAGTACTTC; CDR3 protein: CASSLPGLQETQYF
J gene: TRBJ2-7; D gene: TRBD1; V gene: TRBV4-1; clone size: -; CDR3 DNA: TGCGCCAGCAGCCCCGGGACAGGGTTCCACGAGCAGTACTTC; CDR3 protein: CASSPGTGFHEQYF
J gene: TRBJ1-1; D gene: -; V gene: TRBV19; clone size: -; CDR3 DNA: TGTGCCAGTAGAGCCGGGGTGAACACTGAAGCTTTCTTT; CDR3 protein: CASRAGVNTEAFF
J gene: TRBJ2-7; D gene: -; V gene: TRBV27; clone size: -; CDR3 DNA: TGTGCCAGCAGTTTATCGATGGGGGAGCAGTACTTC; CDR3 protein: CASSLSMGEQYF
J gene: TRBJ1-1; D gene: -; V gene: TRBV6-5; clone size: -; CDR3 DNA: TGTGCCAGCAGTTACCAAAAAACAGGGATCACTGAAGCTTTCTTT; CDR3 protein: CASSYQKTGITEAFF
J gene: TRBJ1-1; D gene: TRBD1; V gene: TRBV20-1; clone size: few; CDR3 DNA: TGCAGTGCCGTTGCAGGGGGCATGGGAACTGAAGCTTTCTTT; CDR3 protein: CSAVAGGMGTEAFF
J gene: TRBJ2-2; D gene: -; V gene: TRBV20-1; clone size: many; CDR3 DNA: TGCAGTGCTAGAGTCGGGGGGAACACCGGGGAGCTGTTTTTT; CDR3 protein: CSARVGGNTGELFF
J gene: TRBJ1-4; D gene: -; V gene: TRBV12-3/TRBV12-4; clone size: -; CDR3 DNA: TGTGCCAGCAGTTTACAGGGCCTTGCAACTAATGAAAAACTGTTTTTT; CDR3 protein: CASSLQGLATNEKLFF
J gene: TRBJ2-3; D gene: TRBD2; V gene: TRBV20-1; clone size: few; CDR3 DNA: TGCAGTGCTGTTACTAGCGGGGGCCAGGGGCGTACAGATACGCAGTATTTT; CDR3 protein: CSAVTSGGQGRTDTQYF
J gene: TRBJ1-1; D gene: -; V gene: TRBV11-2; clone size: -; CDR3 DNA: TGTGCCAGCAGCTTAGTTGTGGGGGAAAGGGGCACTGAAGCTTTCTTT; CDR3 protein: CASSLVVGERGTEAFF
J gene: TRBJ2-5; D gene: -; V gene: TRBV11-3; clone size: few; CDR3 DNA: TGTGCCAGCAGCTTAGACCTAGGGTGGGAGACCCAGTACTTC; CDR3 protein: CASSLDLGWETQYF
J gene: TRBJ1-5; D gene: -; V gene: TRBV7-2; clone size: -; CDR3 DNA: TGTGCCAGCAGCTCTCCGGGGAGGGATCAGCCCCAGCATTTT; CDR3 protein: CASSSPGRDQPQHF
J gene: TRBJ2-5; D gene: TRBD2; V gene: TRBV4-1; clone size: -; CDR3 DNA: TGCGCCAGCAGCCAACTAGCGGGGGGAAGGACCCAGTACTTC; CDR3 protein: CASSQLAGGRTQYF
J gene: TRBJ1-3; D gene: -; V gene: TRBV6-5; clone size: few; CDR3 DNA: TGTGCCAGCAGTTATTCGGGTTCCACTGGAAACACCATATATTTT; CDR3 protein: CASSYSGSTGNTIYF
J gene: TRBJ1-1; D gene: TRBD1; V gene: TRBV3-1; clone size: few; CDR3 DNA: TGTGCCAGCAGCCGAAGATCCGGGACAGGGGGGACTGAAGCTTTCTTT; CDR3 protein: CASSRRSGTGGTEAFF
J gene: TRBJ1-5; D gene: TRBD1; V gene: TRBV12-3/TRBV12-4; clone size: few; CDR3 DNA: TGTGCCAGCAGTCTCATGACAGGGGGCAATCAGCCCCAGCATTTT; CDR3 protein: CASSLMTGGNQPQHF
J gene: TRBJ1-1; D gene: -; V gene: TRBV3-1; clone size: few; CDR3 DNA: TGTGCCAGCAGCCAAGCGTGGGGGCCTCGCGAGGGTCGTACTGAAGCTTTCTTT; CDR3 protein: CASSQAWGPREGRTEAFF
J gene: TRBJ2-2; D gene: -; V gene: TRBV4-2; clone size: few; CDR3 DNA: TGTGCCAGCAGCCACGGGACACTCGAGGACACCGGGGAGCTGTTTTTT; CDR3 protein: CASSHGTLEDTGELFF
J gene: TRBJ2-6; D gene: -; V gene: TRBV20-1; clone size: few; CDR3 DNA: TGCAGTGCTTCCTCACAGGGCTCTGGGGCCAACGTCCTGACTTTC; CDR3 protein: CSASSQGSGANVLTF
J gene: TRBJ2-7; D gene: TRBD1; V gene: TRBV29-1; clone size: -; CDR3 DNA: TGCAGCGTGGGGGACAGGCTCTACGAGCAGTACTTC; CDR3 protein: CSVGDRLYEQYF
J gene: TRBJ2-6; D gene: -; V gene: TRBV6-5; clone size: few; CDR3 DNA: TGTGCCAGCAGTTACGACGGAAGCTCTGGGGCCAACGTCCTGACTTTC; CDR3 protein: CASSYDGSSGANVLTF
J gene: TRBJ2-6; D gene: -; V gene: TRBV9; clone size: -; CDR3 DNA: TGTGCCAGCAGCGTCCTAGCTTCTTTGAGGGCCAACGTCCTGACTTTC; CDR3 protein: CASSVLASLRANVLTF
J gene: TRBJ2-2; D gene: TRBD1; V gene: TRBV7-2; clone size: few; CDR3 DNA: TGTGCCAGCAGCTTAGCGTCACAGGGGGCAAGTGCGGAGCTGTTTTTT; CDR3 protein: CASSLASQGASAELFF
J gene: TRBJ2-1; D gene: -; V gene: TRBV7-9; clone size: -; CDR3 DNA: TGTGCCAGCAGCGCAATACAGGGGCAGTTCTTC; CDR3 protein: CASSAIQGQFF
J gene: TRBJ2-1; D gene: TRBD2; V gene: TRBV6-5; clone size: many; CDR3 DNA: TGTGCCAGCAGTTACCTTCTAGCGGGAAGATCCTACAATGAGCAGTTCTTC; CDR3 protein: CASSYLLAGRSYNEQFF
J gene: TRBJ2-3; D gene: -; V gene: TRBV7-7; clone size: few; CDR3 DNA: TGTGCTAGCTCCCGGGGGCGGCTCACAGATACGCAGTATTTT; CDR3 protein: CASSRGRLTDTQYF
J gene: TRBJ2-3; D gene: -; V gene: TRBV6-6; clone size: -; CDR3 DNA: TGTGCCAGCAGTTACGCCGTTAGCGGCCGAACGCAGTATTTT; CDR3 protein: CASSYAVSGRTQYF
J gene: TRBJ2-2; D gene: TRBD1; V gene: TRBV7-6; clone size: -; CDR3 DNA: TGTGCCAGCAGCCAAAGACAGGGGGGAAACACCGGGGAGCTGTTTTTT; CDR3 protein: CASSQRQGGNTGELFF
J gene: TRBJ1-2; D gene: -; V gene: TRBV7-9; clone size: -; CDR3 DNA: TGTGCCAGCAGCCGTGGGGACGGCATCTATGGCTACACCTTC; CDR3 protein: CASSRGDGIYGYTF
J gene: TRBJ1-1; D gene: -; V gene: TRBV21-1; clone size: -; CDR3 DNA: TGTGCCAGCCTCACTGAAGCTTTCTTT; CDR3 protein: CASLTEAFF
J gene: TRBJ1-2; D gene: -; V gene: TRBV2; clone size: few; CDR3 DNA: TGTGCCAGCAGTGAATGGAGGATTCGCGGAGGCTACACCTTC; CDR3 protein: CASSEWRIRGGYTF
J gene: TRBJ1-5; D gene: -; V gene: TRBV3-1; clone size: few; CDR3 DNA: TGTGCCAGCAGCCCACACTCCGGCAATCAGCCCCAGCATTTT; CDR3 protein: CASSPHSGNQPQHF